Listed below are T cell receptor beta chains from one sample, sequenced in a study of T cell changes during pregnancy in multiple sclerosis. Repertoires were generated with immunoSEQ multiplex PCR, while TCRdb's copy carries only in-frame clones and drops some. The sample includes tens of thousands of clones, around 90% of them seen just once. Sequenced material: peripheral blood, taken in the third trimester of pregnancy. The origin of the receptors is a female donor with multiple sclerosis, enrolled in a pregnancy study. The CDR3 runs from the conserved cysteine through the conserved F or W. A D gene is named only where the DNA matches it firmly. Expanded clones get a size class; other rows say once, few or many, or leave the size out.

TRBV7-2	TRBD1	-	TRBJ1-2	CASSPNYRGQGYTF	TGTGCCAGCAGCCCCAATTACAGGGGGCAAGGCTACACCTTC
TRBV6-6	-	-	TRBJ1-1	CASRIQGNTEAFF	TGTGCCAGCAGGATCCAGGGGAACACTGAAGCTTTCTTT
TRBV29-1	TRBD2	-	TRBJ2-5	CSVAGLAVQETQYF	TGCAGCGTGGCGGGACTAGCGGTACAAGAGACCCAGTACTTC
TRBV6-5	-	once	TRBJ2-6	CASNNRAGANVLTF	TGTGCCAGCAACAACCGGGCTGGGGCCAACGTCCTGACTTTC
TRBV30	-	-	TRBJ2-7	CAWSEQVYEQYF	TGTGCCTGGAGTGAGCAGGTCTACGAGCAGTACTTC
TRBV5-1	TRBD2	few	TRBJ2-3	CASSVGTSLGTDTQYF	TGCGCCAGCAGCGTCGGGACTAGCTTGGGCACAGATACGCAGTATTTT
TRBV5-5	-	-	TRBJ2-7	CASSPFSYAYEQYF	TGTGCCAGCAGCCCGTTCTCCTATGCCTACGAGCAGTACTTC
TRBV6-5	-	-	TRBJ2-2	CASSLQGITGELFF	TGTGCCAGCAGTCTACAGGGAATCACCGGGGAGCTGTTTTTT
TRBV14	TRBD2	once	TRBJ2-1	CASSQLLREGNEQFF	TGTGCCAGCAGCCAACTCCTACGGGAGGGCAATGAGCAGTTCTTC
TRBV9	-	-	TRBJ2-7	CASSVAPQPVSYEQYF	TGTGCCAGCAGCGTAGCCCCACAGCCCGTCTCCTACGAGCAGTACTTC
TRBV6-5	-	-	TRBJ2-3	CASSYSSADTQYF	TGTGCCAGCAGTTACTCTTCGGCAGATACGCAGTATTTT
TRBV30	TRBD2	-	TRBJ2-5	CAWSVGGGETQYF	TGTGCCTGGAGTGTAGGCGGGGGGGAGACCCAGTACTTC
TRBV10-3	TRBD1	-	TRBJ1-1	CATSGQVSNTEAFF	TGTGCCACCTCGGGACAGGTCTCGAACACTGAAGCTTTCTTT
TRBV10-3	TRBD2	-	TRBJ2-7	CAISELAGEREQYF	TGTGCCATCAGTGAGTTGGCGGGAGAACGCGAGCAGTACTTC
TRBV6-5	-	-	TRBJ1-3	CASSYDRRFADTIYF	TGTGCCAGCAGTTACGACCGGCGGTTTGCGGACACCATATATTTT
TRBV5-1	TRBD2	-	TRBJ2-7	CASSGASGPPFAYEQYF	TGCGCCAGCAGCGGGGCTAGCGGACCCCCTTTTGCCTACGAGCAGTACTTC
TRBV7-6	-	-	TRBJ2-7	CASSPQRSYDEQYF	TGTGCCAGCAGCCCCCAGCGGAGTTACGACGAGCAGTACTTC
TRBV7-9	-	-	TRBJ1-3	CASSSRDISGNTIYF	TGTGCCAGCAGCTCACGGGACATCTCGGGAAACACCATATATTTT
TRBV7-6	-	-	TRBJ1-3	CASSLQGSRNTIYF	TGTGCCAGCAGCTTACAGGGTTCTCGAAACACCATATATTTT
TRBV4-3	-	-	TRBJ1-5	CASSQEYLSNQPQHF	TGCGCCAGCAGCCAAGAGTATTTGAGCAATCAGCCCCAGCATTTT
TRBV9	TRBD1	-	TRBJ2-7	CASSPRPGQSYEQYF	TGTGCCAGCAGCCCCCGCCCGGGACAGAGCTACGAGCAGTACTTC
TRBV19	-	-	TRBJ2-2	CASKSNRYYANTGELFF	TGTGCCAGTAAGTCGAACAGATATTACGCGAACACCGGGGAGCTGTTTTTT
TRBV7-2	TRBD2	-	TRBJ2-3	CASSPRLAGITDTQYF	TGTGCCAGCAGCCCACGACTAGCGGGGATCACAGATACGCAGTATTTT
TRBV4-1	TRBD1	-	TRBJ2-3	CASSQAGTESTDTQYF	TGCGCCAGCAGCCAAGCCGGGACAGAGAGCACAGATACGCAGTATTTT
TRBV5-5	-	-	TRBJ2-7	CASSLGGGVYEQYF	TGTGCCAGCAGCTTGGGGGGAGGAGTTTACGAGCAGTACTTC
TRBV6-4	TRBD2	-	TRBJ2-1	CASSDGGLAGDEQFF	TGTGCCAGCAGTGACGGGGGACTAGCGGGCGATGAGCAGTTCTTC
TRBV27	TRBD2	-	TRBJ2-1	CASSFSGLAMVRSYNEQFF	TGTGCCAGCAGTTTCTCGGGACTAGCAATGGTTCGCTCCTACAATGAGCAGTTCTTC
TRBV11-3	TRBD1	-	TRBJ2-7	CASSMYTGTGGPYEQYF	TGTGCCAGCAGCATGTACACCGGGACAGGGGGGCCCTACGAGCAGTACTTC
TRBV7-6	-	-	TRBJ2-7	CASSLADSYEQYF	TGTGCCAGCAGCTTAGCCGACAGCTACGAGCAGTACTTC
TRBV4-3	-	-	TRBJ1-5	CASSQEVGLSSNQPQHF	TGCGCCAGCAGCCAAGAAGTGGGCTTATCTAGCAATCAGCCCCAGCATTTT
TRBV29-1	-	-	TRBJ1-2	CSVEEAGYGYTF	TGCAGCGTTGAAGAGGCGGGGTATGGCTACACCTTC
TRBV5-6	-	-	TRBJ2-2	CASSWTAANTGELFF	TGTGCCAGCAGCTGGACAGCCGCGAACACCGGGGAGCTGTTTTTT
TRBV5-1	TRBD1	once	TRBJ2-2	CASRRDRGSNTGELFF	TGCGCCAGCCGCCGCGACAGGGGTTCGAACACCGGGGAGCTGTTTTTT
TRBV15	-	-	TRBJ2-3	CATSSGREADTQYF	TGTGCCACCAGCAGTGGGCGGGAAGCAGATACGCAGTATTTT
TRBV19	TRBD2	-	TRBJ2-2	CASSSGLAAFTGELFF	TGTGCCAGTAGTTCGGGACTAGCGGCCTTCACCGGGGAGCTGTTTTTT
TRBV5-6	-	-	TRBJ2-3	CASSLASEILSTDTQYF	TGTGCCAGCAGCTTGGCTTCCGAGATACTTAGCACAGATACGCAGTATTTT
TRBV9	TRBD2	-	TRBJ2-7	CASSPGLAGGYEQYF	TGTGCCAGCAGCCCTGGACTAGCGGGAGGCTACGAGCAGTACTTC
TRBV19	TRBD1	-	TRBJ1-4	CASTRDRGYQSANEKLFF	TGTGCCAGTACCAGGGACAGGGGATACCAGTCGGCTAATGAAAAACTGTTTTTT
TRBV5-1	TRBD2	-	TRBJ2-3	CASSKGTRADTQYF	TGCGCCAGCAGTAAAGGGACTAGAGCAGATACGCAGTATTTT
TRBV6-6	-	-	TRBJ2-1	CASSYSGLPEQFF	TGTGCCAGCAGTTACTCCGGACTACCTGAGCAGTTCTTC
TRBV5-1	-	-	TRBJ2-1	CASRPDYNEQFF	TGCGCCAGCAGACCAGACTACAATGAGCAGTTCTTC
TRBV9	TRBD1	-	TRBJ2-3	CASSFRTGYTDTQYF	TGTGCCAGCAGCTTCCGGACAGGCTATACCGATACGCAGTATTTT
TRBV28	TRBD1	-	TRBJ1-1	CASSSLRDRGQRDTEAFF	TGTGCCAGCAGTTCACTCCGGGACAGGGGGCAAAGGGACACTGAAGCTTTCTTT
TRBV5-1	-	once	TRBJ2-7	CASSSTQSGTRYEQYF	TGCGCCAGCAGCTCTACGCAATCCGGGACACGCTACGAGCAGTACTTC
TRBV7-9	TRBD2	-	TRBJ2-3	CASSWTSGRETDTQYF	TGTGCCAGCAGCTGGACTAGCGGGAGAGAGACAGATACGCAGTATTTT
TRBV28	TRBD1	-	TRBJ2-7	CASSLFPRQGHPYEQYF	TGTGCCAGCAGTTTATTTCCCAGACAGGGGCACCCTTACGAGCAGTACTTC
TRBV4-3	TRBD2	-	TRBJ2-7	CASSQAPSGSYEQYF	TGCGCCAGCAGCCAAGCCCCTAGCGGCTCCTACGAGCAGTACTTC
TRBV30	-	-	TRBJ1-2	CAWRSRDRIYGYTF	TGTGCCTGGAGGAGCCGGGATCGAATCTATGGCTACACCTTC
TRBV21-1	-	-	TRBJ2-2	CASSKVGANTGELFF	TGTGCCAGCAGCAAAGTGGGCGCGAACACCGGGGAGCTGTTTTTT
TRBV6-6	-	once	TRBJ2-3	CASSKPGDPSTDTQYF	TGTGCCAGCAGTAAACCGGGGGACCCAAGCACAGATACGCAGTATTTT
TRBV29-1	-	-	TRBJ2-5	CSVEGGGRETQYF	TGCAGCGTTGAGGGAGGGGGGAGAGAGACCCAGTACTTC